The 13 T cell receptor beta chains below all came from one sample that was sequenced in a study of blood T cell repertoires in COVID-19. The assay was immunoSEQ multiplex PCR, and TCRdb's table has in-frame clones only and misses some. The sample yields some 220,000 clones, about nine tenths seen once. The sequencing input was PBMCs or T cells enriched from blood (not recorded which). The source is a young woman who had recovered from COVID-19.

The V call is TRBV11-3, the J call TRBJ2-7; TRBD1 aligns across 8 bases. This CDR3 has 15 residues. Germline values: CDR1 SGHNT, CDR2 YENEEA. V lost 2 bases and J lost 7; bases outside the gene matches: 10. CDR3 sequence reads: CASSLPTQGAIEQYF. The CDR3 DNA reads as TGTGCCAGCAGCTTACCCACCCAGGGGGCGATTGAGCAGTACTTC. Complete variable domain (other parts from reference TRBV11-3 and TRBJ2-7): EAGVVQSPRYKIIEKKQPVAFWCNPISGHNTLYWYLQNLGQGPELLIRYENEEAVDDSQLPKDRFSAERLKGVDSTLKIQPAELGDSAVYLCASSLPTQGAIEQYFGPGTRLTVT.

CDR3 bases: TGCGCCAGCAGCCGAGGACAGGGGCAAATGTCACCCCTCCACTTT. It encodes CASSRGQGQMSPLHF. The chain recombines TRBV4-1 with TRBJ1-6; the match to TRBD1 covers 9 bases. After removal of 4 bases from V and 10 bases from J, the junction contained 8 bases not matched to a gene. CDR3 length: 15 amino acids. Germline V gene lookup returns CDR1 MGHRA and CDR2 YSYEKL.

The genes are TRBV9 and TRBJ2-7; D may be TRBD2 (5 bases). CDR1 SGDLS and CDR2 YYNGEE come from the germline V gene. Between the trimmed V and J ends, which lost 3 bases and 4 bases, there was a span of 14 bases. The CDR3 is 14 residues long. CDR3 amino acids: CASSAGEGTYEQYF. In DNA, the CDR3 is TGTGCCAGCAGCGCCGGAGAGGGTACTTACGAGCAGTACTTC. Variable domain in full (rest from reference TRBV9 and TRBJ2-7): DSGVTQTPKHLITATGQRVTLRCSPRSGDLSVYWYQQSLDQGLQFLIQYYNGEERAKGNILERFSAQQFPDLHSELNLSSLELGDSALYFCASSAGEGTYEQYFGPGTRLTVT.

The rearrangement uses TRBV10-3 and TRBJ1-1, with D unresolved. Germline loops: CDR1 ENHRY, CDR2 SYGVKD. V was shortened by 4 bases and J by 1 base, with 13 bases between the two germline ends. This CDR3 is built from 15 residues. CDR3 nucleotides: TGTGCCATCAGTGTTAGGGAGCGAGGGAACACTGAAGCTTTCTTT. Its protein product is CAISVRERGNTEAFF.

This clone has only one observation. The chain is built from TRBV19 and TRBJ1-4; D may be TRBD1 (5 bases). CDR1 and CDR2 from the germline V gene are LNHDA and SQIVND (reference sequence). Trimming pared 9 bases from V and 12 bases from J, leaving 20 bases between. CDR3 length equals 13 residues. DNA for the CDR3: TGTGCCAGCAACCTCGGGACTGCCAGGGAACTGTTTTTT. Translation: CASNLGTARELFF.

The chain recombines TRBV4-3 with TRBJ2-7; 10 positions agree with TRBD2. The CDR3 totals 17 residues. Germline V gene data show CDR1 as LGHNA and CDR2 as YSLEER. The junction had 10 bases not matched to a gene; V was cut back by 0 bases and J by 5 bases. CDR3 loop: CASSQESGGAYSNEQYF. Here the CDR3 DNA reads TGCGCCAGCAGCCAAGAAAGCGGGGGGGCCTATAGTAACGAGCAGTACTTC.

This CDR3 is CASSYSQGAGQYF. As DNA, the CDR3 is TGTGCCAGCAGTTACTCACAGGGGGCTGGGCAGTACTTC. The V and J genes are TRBV6-5 and TRBJ2-7; 9 bases agree with TRBD1. Germline CDR1 and CDR2: MNHEY and SVGAGI. The CDR3 is 13 amino acids. The J segment lost 9 bases and the V segment lost 0 bases, leaving 3 bases of the junction unmatched.

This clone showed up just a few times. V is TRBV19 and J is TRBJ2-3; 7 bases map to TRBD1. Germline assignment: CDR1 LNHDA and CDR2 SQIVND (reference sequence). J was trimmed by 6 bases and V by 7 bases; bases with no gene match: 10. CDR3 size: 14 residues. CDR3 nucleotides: TGTGCCAGTACCTTATCGGGACAGTCCGATACGCAGTATTTT. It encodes CASTLSGQSDTQYF.

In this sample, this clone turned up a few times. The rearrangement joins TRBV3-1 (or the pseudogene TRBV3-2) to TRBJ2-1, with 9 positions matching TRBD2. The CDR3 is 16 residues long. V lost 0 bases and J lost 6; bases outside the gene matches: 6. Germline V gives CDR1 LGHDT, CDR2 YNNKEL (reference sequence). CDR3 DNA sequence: TGTGCCAGCAGCCAAGATCTGCGGGGGGGCCTCAATGAGCAGTTCTTC. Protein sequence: CASSQDLRGGLNEQFF.

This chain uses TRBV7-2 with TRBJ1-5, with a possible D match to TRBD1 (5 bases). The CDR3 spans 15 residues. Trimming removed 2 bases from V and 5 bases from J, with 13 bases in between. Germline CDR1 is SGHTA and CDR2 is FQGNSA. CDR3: CASSLSTREHQPQHF. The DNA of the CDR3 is TGTGCCAGCAGCTTATCTACCAGGGAACATCAGCCCCAGCATTTT.

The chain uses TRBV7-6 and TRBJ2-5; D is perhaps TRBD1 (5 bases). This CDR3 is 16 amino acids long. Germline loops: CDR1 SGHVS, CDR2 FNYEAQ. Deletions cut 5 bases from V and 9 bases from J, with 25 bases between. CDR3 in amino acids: CASSLGRPFLQGAQYF. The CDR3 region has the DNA TGTGCCAGCAGCCTCGGCAGGCCCTTCCTACAAGGGGCCCAGTACTTC.

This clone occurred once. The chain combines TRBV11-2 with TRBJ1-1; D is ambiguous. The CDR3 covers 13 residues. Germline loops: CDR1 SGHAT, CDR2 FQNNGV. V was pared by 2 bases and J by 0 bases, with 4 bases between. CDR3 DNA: TGTGCCAGCAGCTTATCCGTGAACACTGAAGCTTTCTTT. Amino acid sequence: CASSLSVNTEAFF.

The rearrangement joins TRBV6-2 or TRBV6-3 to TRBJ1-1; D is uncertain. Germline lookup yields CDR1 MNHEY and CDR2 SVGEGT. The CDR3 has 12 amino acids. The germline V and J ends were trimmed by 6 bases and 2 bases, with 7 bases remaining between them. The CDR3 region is CASSSVNTEAFF. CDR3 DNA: TGTGCCAGCAGCTCAGTCAACACTGAAGCTTTCTTT.